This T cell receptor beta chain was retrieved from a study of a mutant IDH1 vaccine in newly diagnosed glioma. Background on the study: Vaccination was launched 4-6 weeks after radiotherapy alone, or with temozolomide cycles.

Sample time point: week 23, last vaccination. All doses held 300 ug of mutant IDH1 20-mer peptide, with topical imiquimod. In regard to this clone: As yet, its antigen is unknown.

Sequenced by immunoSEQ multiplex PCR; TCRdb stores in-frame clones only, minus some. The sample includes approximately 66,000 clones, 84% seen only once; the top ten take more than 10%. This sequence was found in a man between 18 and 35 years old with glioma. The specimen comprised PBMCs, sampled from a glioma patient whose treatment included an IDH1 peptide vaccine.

The CDR3 protein is CASRSGTYEQYF. CDR3 sequence (DNA): TGTGCCAGCAGGTCCGGAACCTACGAGCAGTACTTC. The chain recombines TRBV6-5 with TRBJ2-7; no clear D. CDR3 length: 12 amino acids. The V end was cut by 6 bases, the J end by 2 bases, with 8 bases between. Germline CDR1 and CDR2: MNHEY and SVGAGI.